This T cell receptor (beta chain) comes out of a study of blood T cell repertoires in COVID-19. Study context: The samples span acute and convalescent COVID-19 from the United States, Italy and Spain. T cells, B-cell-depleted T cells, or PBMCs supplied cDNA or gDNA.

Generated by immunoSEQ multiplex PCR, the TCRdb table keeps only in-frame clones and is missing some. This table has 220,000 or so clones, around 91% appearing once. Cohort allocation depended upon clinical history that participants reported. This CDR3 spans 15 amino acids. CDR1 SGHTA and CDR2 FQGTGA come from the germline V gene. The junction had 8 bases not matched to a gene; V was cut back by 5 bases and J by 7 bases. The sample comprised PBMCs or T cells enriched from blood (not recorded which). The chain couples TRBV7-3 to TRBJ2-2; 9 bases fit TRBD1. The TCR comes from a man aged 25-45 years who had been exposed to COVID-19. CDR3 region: CASSQTGGLGGELFF. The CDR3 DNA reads TGTGCCAGCAGCCAGACAGGGGGTCTGGGCGGGGAGCTGTTTTTT. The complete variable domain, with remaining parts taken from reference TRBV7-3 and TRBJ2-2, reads GAGVSQTPSNKVTEKGKYVELRCDPISGHTALYWYRQSLGQGPEFLIYFQGTGAADDSGLPNDRFFAVRPEGSVSTLKIQRTERGDSAVYLCASSQTGGLGGELFFGEGSRLTVL.